This T cell receptor beta chain was recovered during a study of blood T cell repertoires in COVID-19. Across the whole study: In Cohort 3, a recovered donor had either two negative PCRs, clearance, or symptom resolution.

TCRdb keeps only in-frame clones here, not all; method: immunoSEQ multiplex PCR. The sample records hundreds of thousands of clones, around 90% being singletons. This TCR was sampled from a woman aged 60-75 years in a cohort exposed to, infected with or recovered from COVID-19 (not recorded which). Source material: PBMCs or T cells enriched from blood (not recorded which).

The CDR3: CASVLTQYF. CDR3 DNA sequence: TGTGCTAGTGTTCTCACGCAGTATTTT. The V and J genes are TRBV12-5 and TRBJ2-3; D gene unclear. Looked up from germline, CDR1 is LGHNT and CDR2 is FRNRAP. The germline V and J ends were trimmed by 7 bases and 9 bases, with 5 bases remaining between them. This CDR3 spans 9 amino acids.